The entry that follows covers one T cell receptor (beta chain) sequence. Its antigen is unknown. The record has no base qualities; no much larger clone is one base away. Sequenced using an Illumina NovaSeq 6000. TCRalpha and TCRbeta cDNA libraries were constructed by 5'RACE with constant-segment primers, with sample barcodes and unique molecular identifiers being introduced. Trizol reagent was used to extract RNA from every sample. Library amplification was performed in two PCR steps, and a second sample barcode and Illumina TruSeq adapters were introduced in the second step. Libraries were sequenced on an Illumina NovaSeq with 2 x 150 bp paired-end reads. The study's processing was this. The reads were demultiplexed and collapsed into UMI-guided consensus sequences using migec v1.2.7. With mixcr v2.1.11, UMI consensuses were aligned to TRA and TRB V and J templates and assembled into clonotypes. A clonotype was counted as expanded or contracted only if both edgeR and NoisET called the change significant, with noise models trained on biological replicates. For edgeR calls, the thresholds were a false discovery rate-adjusted p below 0.01 and a log2 fold-change of 1. As an exploratory analysis of dynamics, PCA with hierarchical clustering was applied to max-normalized trajectories of the 1000 most abundant clonotypes. Each responding clone was given a CD4 or CD8 phenotype based on the CD4+ and CD8+ repertoires, which had been sequenced separately. TCRdb took the public reads, trimmed them with fastp at Q25, ran MiXCR for clone calling and kept in-frame beta chains. A single entry per CDR3 protein holds the most common genes and DNA from its merged rows. None of the V and J calls come from the authors' own analysis; TCRdb made them. The sample table holds approximately 570,000 distinct CDR3 sequences, of which about a sixth were seen once. About 12% of the sample is in the top ten clones.

PBMCs were isolated by Ficoll-Paque density gradient centrifugation. This sample is drawn from a study of T-cell memory formation after mild COVID-19 (dated by TCRdb to the early 2020s). Study-level background: Most TCR sequence clusters were specific to one of the two donors. Longitudinal TCRalpha and TCRbeta repertoire sequencing tracked T-cell clones expanding and contracting after mild COVID-19 in a couple of donors. Two young, previously healthy adult volunteers, one female and one male, were included in the cohort. General findings and caveats noted by the study authors: Whether the second-wave clones peaking on day 37 were SARS-CoV-2 specific was not confirmed. The study covered only a couple of mild cases, and larger cohorts including severe cases with pre-infection samples were considered necessary. Balanced CD4/CD8 phenotypes were observed for clones contracting from day 15 to 85, whereas a bias towards CD4+ was observed for a second wave of clones expanding from day 15 to 37. Contracting CD4+ clones appeared mostly in the CM and EM memory subsets, whereas CD8+ clones were enriched in EMRA. The detection of some responding clones in pre-infection memory suggests that pre-existing cross-reactive memory T cells joined the SARS-CoV-2 response.

Measured from the cysteine to the phenylalanine, the CDR3 is 15 residues long. Only the CDR3 region is kept as DNA, spanning 45 bases read in frame from base 1. Trimming leaves V shorter by 3 bases and J shorter by 2 bases, with the junction holding 9 bases beyond the gene matches. The germline V gene (reference sequence) sets CDR1 to DFQATT and CDR2 to SNEGSKA. The sequenced sample was PBMCs or a T cell subset sorted from them (not recorded which). The clonotype was recovered from an adult woman who had mild COVID-19 (a few samples of this study predate the infection). The sample titles of this study are shuffled in the database, so cell type and time point are left out; the donor was told from shared clones. Recombination connected TRBV20-1 to TRBJ1-2; 7 bases in between match TRBD1. In nucleotides, the sequence is TGCAGTGCTAGTAGGGTGACAGGGTGGAACTATGGCTACACCTTC. Translated, this gives CSASRVTGWNYGYTF.